This TCR beta chain was captured by sequencing in a study of shared clonotypes between healthy human individuals. Sequenced by immunoSEQ multiplex PCR; TCRdb stores in-frame clones only, minus some. The sample yields some 2 million clones, roughly 94% seen once. Germline CDR1 is KGHSH and CDR2 is LQKENI. The junction had 19 bases not matched to a gene; V was cut back by 6 bases and J by 2 bases. This CDR3 contains 18 residues. Only CD45RO-negative cells positively selected for CCR7 counted as naive CD8 cells, so terminally differentiated effector memory CD45RA+ cells were excluded. Every donor was a Caucasian adult from Nashville, Tennessee.

The chain couples TRBV18 to TRBJ2-7, with 7 bases identical to TRBD2. The sample comprised naive CD8+ T cells sorted from blood. This clonotype originated in a man younger than 35 in good health. The CDR3 spells CASSLNQWLAEHPYEQYF. The CDR3 region has the DNA TGTGCCAGCTCCTTAAACCAGTGGCTAGCGGAGCACCCCTACGAGCAGTACTTC.